One T cell receptor (beta chain) is described in this entry. Its antigen is still unknown. The data were taken from a study of cytomegalovirus exposure and HLA in healthy donors. General observations from the study: Rarity characterized most TCR sequences, yet some public TCRs appeared in many donors. The records held CMV serostatus as the only immune exposure information. Within an earlier analysis, most TCR beta V segments proved productive either about 90% or about 30% of the time.

Trimming took 4 bases from V and 9 from J, leaving 10 bases between them. Germline loops: CDR1 MNHEY, CDR2 SMNVEV (reference sequence). The CDR3 is 12 residues long. PCR involved 60 Vbeta and 13 Jbeta primers. Sequenced by immunoSEQ multiplex PCR; TCRdb stores in-frame clones only, minus some. This sample has approximately 190,000 clones, with around 73% found just once. The chain has TRBV27 and TRBJ1-5; D ambiguous. The sequence was obtained from a woman aged 30 to 39 in good health and CMV-seropositive. Sequencing was done on a sample of PBMCs. The CDR3 loop is CASSSPGGPQHF. The CDR3 DNA follows: TGTGCCAGCAGTTCCCCCGGTGGGCCCCAGCATTTT.